This T cell receptor (beta chain) appears in the sequencing data of a study of T cell repertoires in cytomegalovirus infection. Turning to the study itself: A matching HLA type, together with CMV infection, was signaled by public TCR beta signatures. Study-level points and caveats: Cumulative public TCR beta family frequency identified carriers of CMV plus the relevant HLA. CMV-specific TCR beta clonotypes restricted by HLA-C dominated the ex vivo response.

This clonotype has just a few counts. Its antigen remains unidentified. TCRdb passed the reads through MiXCR, listing each CDR3 protein once. Here the sample spans hundreds of thousands of distinct CDR3 sequences, about a sixth being singletons. The CDR3 has 11 amino acids. The V and J ends lost 4 bases and 14 bases respectively, with 9 bases between them. Germline CDR1 is SEHNR and CDR2 is FQNEAQ (reference sequence). The material sequenced was PBMCs. The source of this sequence is a human donor in good health (CMV status not recorded). Some clones in this sample may be carry-over from other donors' samples. The genes are TRBV7-9 and TRBJ1-6; D gene ambiguous. The chain's CDR3 is CASSSGGTLHF. In DNA form, the CDR3 reads TGTGCCAGCAGCTCCGGCGGGACCCTCCACTTT. The variable domain in full, with the rest retrieved from reference TRBV7-9 and TRBJ1-6, is DTGVSQNPRHKITKRGQNVTFRCDPISEHNRLYWYRQTLGQGPEFLTYFQNEAQLEKSRLLSDRFSAERPKGSFSTLEIQRTEQGDSAMYLCASSSGGTLHFGNGTRLTVT.